The clone carrying this T cell receptor beta chain came up many times. The antigen remains unidentified. This sample was included in a study of T cells after yellow fever vaccination. Overall study: Low-cell-number fractions underwent preparation using SMART-Seq v4 Ultra Low Input.

Template-switching 5'RACE yielded the TCR cDNA; a universal primer site and UMIs were added in the process. TCRdb called the 5' RACE reads again in MiXCR, with one record for every CDR3 protein. The data contain roughly 340,000 distinct CDR3 sequences, about 9.5% of them seen just once; the ten biggest clones take up approximately 19%. Study findings and constraints: Only a small proportion of the clonotypes turned up in both the CD4 and the CD8 compartments, likely arising from convergent recombination.

V shed 3 bases and J shed 0 bases, with 6 bases lying between them. CDR1 is KGHSH and CDR2 is LQKENI in the germline V gene. CDR3 length: 13 amino acids. The material was PBMCs, obtained on the day of the first yellow fever vaccination. The receptor comes from a man between 18 and 29 years old who received the YFV17D yellow fever vaccine. The rearrangement links TRBV18 to TRBJ2-7, with D possibly being TRBD2 (5 bases). CDR3 loop: CASSPGDSYEQYV. The CDR3 coding sequence is TGTGCCAGCTCACCCGGGGACTCCTACGAGCAGTACGTC.